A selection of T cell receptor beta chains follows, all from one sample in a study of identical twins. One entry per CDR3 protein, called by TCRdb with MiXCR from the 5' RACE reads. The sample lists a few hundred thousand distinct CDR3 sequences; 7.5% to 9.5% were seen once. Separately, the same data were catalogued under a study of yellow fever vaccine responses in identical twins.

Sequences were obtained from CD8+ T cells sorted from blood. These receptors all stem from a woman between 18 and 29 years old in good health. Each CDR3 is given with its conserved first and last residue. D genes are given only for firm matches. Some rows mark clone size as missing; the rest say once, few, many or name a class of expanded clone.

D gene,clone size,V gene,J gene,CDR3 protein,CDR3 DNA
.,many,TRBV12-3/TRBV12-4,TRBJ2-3,CASSPDGIRSTDTQYF,TGTGCCAGCAGTCCGGACGGGATCCGGAGCACAGATACGCAGTATTTT
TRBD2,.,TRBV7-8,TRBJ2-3,CASSLAWRGAPIRTDTQYF,TGTGCCAGCAGCTTAGCTTGGCGGGGGGCGCCTATTCGCACAGATACGCAGTATTTT
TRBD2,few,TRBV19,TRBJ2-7,CASSSGLAGANEQYF,TGTGCCAGTAGTTCGGGACTAGCGGGAGCCAACGAGCAGTACTTC
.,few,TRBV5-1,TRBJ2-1,CASSFLGADTYNEQFF,TGCGCCAGCAGCTTCCTCGGGGCTGATACCTACAATGAGCAGTTCTTC
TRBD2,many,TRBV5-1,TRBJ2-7,CASSGLADPYEQYF,TGCGCCAGCAGCGGACTAGCCGATCCCTACGAGCAGTACTTC
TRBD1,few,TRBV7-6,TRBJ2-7,CASSANRDRSYEQYF,TGTGCCAGCAGCGCCAACCGGGACAGATCCTACGAGCAGTACTTC
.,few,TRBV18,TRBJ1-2,CASSPPGDLNYGYTF,TGTGCCAGCTCACCACCGGGGGATCTCAACTATGGCTACACCTTC
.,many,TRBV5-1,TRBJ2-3,CASSLVDPTDTQYF,TGCGCCAGCAGCTTGGTAGATCCCACAGATACGCAGTATTTT
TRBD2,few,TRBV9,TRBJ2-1,CASSPSGGALYNEQFF,TGTGCCAGCTCACCCTCGGGGGGGGCCCTCTACAATGAGCAGTTCTTC
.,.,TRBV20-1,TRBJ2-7,CSARKAASYEQYF,TGCAGTGCTAGGAAAGCAGCCTCCTACGAGCAGTACTTC
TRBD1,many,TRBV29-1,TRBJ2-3,CSVGTERGDTQYF,TGCAGCGTAGGGACAGAGAGGGGAGATACGCAGTATTTT
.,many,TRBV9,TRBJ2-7,CASSVRRDSNPYEQYF,TGTGCCAGCAGCGTCAGGAGGGACAGTAATCCCTACGAGCAGTACTTC
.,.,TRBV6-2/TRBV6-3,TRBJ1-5,CASSYMSQGSQPQHF,TGTGCCAGCAGTTACATGTCCCAGGGTAGTCAGCCCCAGCATTTT
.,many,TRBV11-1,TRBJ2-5,CASSSGTQTQETQYF,TGTGCCAGCAGCTCAGGGACACAAACCCAAGAGACCCAGTACTTC
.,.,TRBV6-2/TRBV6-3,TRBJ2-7,CASSYSMRGSSSYEQYF,TGTGCCAGCAGTTACTCGATGAGAGGGTCGAGCTCCTACGAGCAGTACTTC
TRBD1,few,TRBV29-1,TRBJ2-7,CSGQGLREQYF,TGCAGCGGACAGGGGCTACGAGAGCAGTACTTC
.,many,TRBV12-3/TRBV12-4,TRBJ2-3,CASSLGASTDTQYF,TGTGCCAGCAGTTTGGGGGCGAGCACAGATACGCAGTATTTT
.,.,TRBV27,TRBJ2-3,CASRTKSTDTQYF,TGTGCCAGCAGGACTAAGAGCACAGATACGCAGTATTTT
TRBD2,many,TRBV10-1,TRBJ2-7,CASSEGLAASEQYF,TGCGCCAGCAGTGAGGGACTAGCGGCATCCGAGCAGTACTTC
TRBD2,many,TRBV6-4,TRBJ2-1,CASSDSSGSNEQFF,TGTGCCAGCAGTGACTCAAGCGGGAGTAATGAGCAGTTCTTC
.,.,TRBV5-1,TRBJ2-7,CASSPYRASYEQYF,TGCGCCAGCAGCCCCTACAGGGCTAGCTACGAGCAGTACTTC
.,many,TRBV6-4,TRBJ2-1,CASSVAGEGHNEQFF,TGTGCCAGCAGTGTGGCAGGGGAGGGACACAATGAGCAGTTCTTC
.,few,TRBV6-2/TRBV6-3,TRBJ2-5,CASSSTQETQYF,TGTGCCAGCAGTTCCACACAAGAGACCCAGTACTTC
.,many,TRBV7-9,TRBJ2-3,CASSLSGPVEGDTQYF,TGTGCCAGCAGCTTATCGGGTCCCGTTGAAGGAGATACGCAGTATTTT
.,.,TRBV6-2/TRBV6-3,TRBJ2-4,CASSPLSRGVIHIQYF,TGTGCCAGCAGCCCCCTCAGTCGCGGGGTTATCCACATTCAGTACTTC
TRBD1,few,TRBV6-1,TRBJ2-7,CASSGRTGHYEQYF,TGTGCCAGCAGTGGAAGGACAGGGCACTACGAGCAGTACTTC
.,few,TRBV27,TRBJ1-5,CASSLGPGNQPQHF,TGTGCCAGCAGTTTGGGACCCGGCAATCAGCCCCAGCATTTT
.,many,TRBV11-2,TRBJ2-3,CASSLDLHADTQYF,TGTGCCAGCAGCTTAGATCTTCACGCAGATACGCAGTATTTT
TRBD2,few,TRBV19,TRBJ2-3,CASRTGLAGTDTQYF,TGTGCCAGTAGGACGGGACTAGCGGGGACAGATACGCAGTATTTT
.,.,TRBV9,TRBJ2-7,CASSVVDGTYEQYF,TGTGCCAGCAGCGTAGTAGATGGAACCTACGAGCAGTACTTC
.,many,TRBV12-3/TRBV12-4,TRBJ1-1,CASSEGVLNTEAFF,TGTGCCAGCAGTGAGGGGGTTTTGAACACTGAAGCTTTCTTT
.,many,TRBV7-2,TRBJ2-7,CASSASYEQYF,TGTGCCAGCAGCGCCTCCTACGAGCAGTACTTC
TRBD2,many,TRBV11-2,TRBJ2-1,CASSVTSGIKTSEQFF,TGTGCCAGCAGCGTTACTAGCGGGATAAAAACCTCGGAGCAGTTCTTC
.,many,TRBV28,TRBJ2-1,CASSQGLANEQFF,TGTGCCAGCAGTCAAGGACTGGCCAATGAGCAGTTCTTC
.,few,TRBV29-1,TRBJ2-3,CSVAEGLGITDTQYF,TGCAGCGTCGCAGAAGGCTTGGGCATCACAGATACGCAGTATTTT
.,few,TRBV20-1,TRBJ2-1,CSAPATEWNEQFF,TGCAGTGCCCCGGCGACAGAGTGGAATGAGCAGTTCTTC
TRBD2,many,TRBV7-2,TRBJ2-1,CASSLGLAPYNEQFF,TGTGCCAGCAGCTTGGGACTAGCGCCCTACAATGAGCAGTTCTTC
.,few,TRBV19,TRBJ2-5,CASSRLPWDLSQETQYF,TGTGCCAGTAGCCGTCTGCCGTGGGACCTATCACAAGAGACCCAGTACTTC
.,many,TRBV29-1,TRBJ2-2,CSVKGYTGELFF,TGCAGCGTAAAGGGGTACACCGGGGAGCTGTTTTTT
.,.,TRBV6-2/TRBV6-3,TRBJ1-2,CASSYPIYGYTF,TGTGCCAGCAGTTACCCCATCTATGGCTACACCTTC
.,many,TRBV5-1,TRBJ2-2,CASSRNLGSSGELFF,TGCGCCAGCAGCCGAAACCTAGGATCTTCCGGGGAGCTGTTTTTT
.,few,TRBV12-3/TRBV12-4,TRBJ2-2,CASSPVAGELFF,TGTGCCAGCAGCCCGGTGGCCGGGGAGCTGTTTTTT
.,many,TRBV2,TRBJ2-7,CASYWGPAEQYF,TGTGCCAGTTACTGGGGGCCCGCCGAGCAGTACTTC
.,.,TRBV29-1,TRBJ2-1,CSVDNYNEQFF,TGCAGCGTTGACAATTACAATGAGCAGTTCTTC
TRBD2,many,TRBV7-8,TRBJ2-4,CASSWYRGASGTNIQYF,TGTGCCAGCAGCTGGTACCGAGGGGCTAGCGGGACCAACATTCAGTACTTC
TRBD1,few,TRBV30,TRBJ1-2,CAWSLGQGAYGYTF,TGTGCCTGGAGTTTAGGCCAGGGGGCCTATGGCTACACCTTC
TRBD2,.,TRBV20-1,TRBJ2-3,CSASFGTTLPDTQYF,TGCAGTGCTAGTTTCGGGACTACCCTTCCAGATACGCAGTATTTT
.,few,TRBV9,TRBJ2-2,CASSPSGAVTGELFF,TGTGCCAGCAGCCCGTCGGGGGCGGTCACCGGGGAGCTGTTTTTT
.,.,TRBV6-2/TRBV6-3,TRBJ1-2,CASSGDGRYGYTF,TGTGCCAGCAGTGGGGACGGGCGATATGGCTACACCTTC
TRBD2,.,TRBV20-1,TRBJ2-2,CSAPKRGANTGELFF,TGCAGTGCTCCTAAGCGGGGGGCGAACACCGGGGAGCTGTTTTTT
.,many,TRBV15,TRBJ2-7,CATSSPPSYEQYF,TGTGCCACCAGCAGTCCACCTTCCTACGAGCAGTACTTC